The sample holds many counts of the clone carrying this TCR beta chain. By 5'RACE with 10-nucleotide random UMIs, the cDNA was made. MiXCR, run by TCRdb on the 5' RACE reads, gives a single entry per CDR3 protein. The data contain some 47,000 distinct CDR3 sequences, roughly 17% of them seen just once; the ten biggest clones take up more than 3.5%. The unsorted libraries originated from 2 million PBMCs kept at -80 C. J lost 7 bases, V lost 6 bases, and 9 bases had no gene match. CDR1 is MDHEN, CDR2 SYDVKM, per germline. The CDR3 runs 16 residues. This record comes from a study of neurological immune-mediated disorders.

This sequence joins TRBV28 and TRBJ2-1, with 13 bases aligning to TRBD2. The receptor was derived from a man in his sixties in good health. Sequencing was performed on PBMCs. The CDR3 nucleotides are TGTGCCAGCAGACTAAGCCGACTAGCGGGAGGAAATGAGCAGTTCTTC. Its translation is CASRLSRLAGGNEQFF.